This passage covers 5 T cell receptor beta chains from one sample sequenced in a study of a mutant IDH1 vaccine in newly diagnosed glioma. These receptors' targets are unknown. Noted time point: week 11, during vaccination. A single vaccine dose contained 300 ug of mutant IDH1 20-mer peptide, and topical imiquimod was used with it. Data came from immunoSEQ multiplex PCR; TCRdb stores just in-frame clones and leaves some out. The sample contains 23,000 or so clones, around 80% of which appear only once. The sample was PBMCs, taken from a glioma patient whose treatment included an IDH1 peptide vaccine. These receptors all stem from a man aged 40-50 years with glioma.

The rearrangement joins TRBV5-4 to TRBJ2-5; 8 bases are a match to TRBD2. The J call is in doubt because the DNA end fits TRBJ2-7 better. Per germline, CDR1 SGHNT and CDR2 YYREEE (reference sequence). This CDR3 spans 14 amino acids. In DNA, the CDR3 is TGTGCCAGCAGACCGGGACTAGGACCCTACGAGCAGTACTTC. Translating it yields CASRPGLGPYEQYF.

The chain joins TRBV4-3 to TRBJ2-1; D gene uncertain. Germline CDR1 and CDR2: LGHNA and YSLEER. The V and J ends lost 0 bases and 6 bases respectively, with 15 bases between them. The CDR3 spans 16 residues. The CDR3 bases are TGCGCCAGCAGCCAAGAGCGAACCGGGCTCCGCAATGAGCAGTTCTTC. It encodes CASSQERTGLRNEQFF.

In its sample, this clone ranks as medium-sized. The rearrangement links TRBV7-9 to TRBJ1-1; tentatively, D is TRBD1 (5 bases). The CDR3 sequence is 13 residues long. Trimming shortened V by 6 bases and J by 3 bases, and 11 bases separated the two germline ends. Germline loops: CDR1 SEHNR, CDR2 FQNEAQ (reference sequence). The CDR3 sequence is CASRRGEDTEAFF. The CDR3 DNA follows: TGTGCCAGCAGACGGGGGGAGGACACTGAAGCTTTCTTT.

This chain uses TRBV15 with TRBJ2-3; possible D gene TRBD2, 5 bases. The V end was cut by 1 base, the J end by 1 base, with 9 bases between. The germline V gene encodes CDR1 LNHNV and CDR2 YYDKDF (reference sequence). This CDR3 comprises 15 residues. The CDR3 nucleotides read TGTGCCACCAGCAGAGGGGGTAGCGGCACAGATACGCAGTATTTT. Residues: CATSRGGSGTDTQYF.

This clone was observed a few times. The genes are TRBV6-1 and TRBJ1-5; unclear D gene. V lost 4 bases and J lost 7, with 20 bases in between. This CDR3 spans 16 amino acids. The germline V gene encodes CDR1 MNHNS and CDR2 SASEGT. The CDR3 DNA reads as TGTGCCAGCAGTGTCGGCCGGGGTGCCCAGGAACAGCCCCAGCATTTT. This encodes CASSVGRGAQEQPQHF.